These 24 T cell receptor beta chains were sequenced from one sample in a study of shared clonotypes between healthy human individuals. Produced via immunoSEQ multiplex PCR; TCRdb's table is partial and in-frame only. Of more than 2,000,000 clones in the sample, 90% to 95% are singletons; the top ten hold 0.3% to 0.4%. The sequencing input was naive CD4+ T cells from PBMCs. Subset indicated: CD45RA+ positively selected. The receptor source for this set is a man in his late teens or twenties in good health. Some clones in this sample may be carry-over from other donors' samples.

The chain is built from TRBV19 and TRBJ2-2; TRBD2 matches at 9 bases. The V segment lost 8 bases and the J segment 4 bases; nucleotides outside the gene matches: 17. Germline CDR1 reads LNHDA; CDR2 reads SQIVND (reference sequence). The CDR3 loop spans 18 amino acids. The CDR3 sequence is CASYMYAAGGLATGELFF. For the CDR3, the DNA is TGTGCCAGTTATATGTATGCGGCGGGAGGGCTGGCCACCGGGGAGCTGTTTTTT.

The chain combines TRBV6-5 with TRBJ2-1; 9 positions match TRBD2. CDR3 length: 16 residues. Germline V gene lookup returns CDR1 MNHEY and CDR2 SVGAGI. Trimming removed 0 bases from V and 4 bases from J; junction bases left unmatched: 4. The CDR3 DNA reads TGTGCCAGCAGTTACTCGCCTAGCGGGGAATACAATGAGCAGTTCTTC. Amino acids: CASSYSPSGEYNEQFF.

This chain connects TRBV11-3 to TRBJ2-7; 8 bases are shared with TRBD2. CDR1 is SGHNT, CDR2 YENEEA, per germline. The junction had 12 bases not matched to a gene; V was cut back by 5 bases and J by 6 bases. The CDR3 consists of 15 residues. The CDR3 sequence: CASSTESGSGGEQYF. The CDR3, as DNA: TGTGCCAGCAGCACTGAGAGCGGGAGTGGAGGCGAGCAGTACTTC.

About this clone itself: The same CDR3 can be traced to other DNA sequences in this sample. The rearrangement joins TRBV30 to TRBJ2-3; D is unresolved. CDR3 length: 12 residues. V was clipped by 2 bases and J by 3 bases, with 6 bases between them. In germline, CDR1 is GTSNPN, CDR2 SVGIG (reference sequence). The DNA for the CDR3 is TGTGCCTGGAGTCCGGGTACAGATACGCAGTATTTT. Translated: CAWSPGTDTQYF.

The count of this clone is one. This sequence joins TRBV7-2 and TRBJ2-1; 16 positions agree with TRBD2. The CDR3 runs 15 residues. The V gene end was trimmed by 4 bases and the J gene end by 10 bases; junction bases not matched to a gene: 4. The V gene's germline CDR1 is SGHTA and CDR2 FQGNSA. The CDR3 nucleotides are TGTGCCAGCAGCTCGGGACTAGCGGGAGGGCCCGAGCAGTTCTTC. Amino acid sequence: CASSSGLAGGPEQFF.

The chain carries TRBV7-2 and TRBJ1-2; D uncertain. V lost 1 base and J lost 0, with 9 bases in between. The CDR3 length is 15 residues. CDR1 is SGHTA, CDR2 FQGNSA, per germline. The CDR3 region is CASSLESSPNYGYTF. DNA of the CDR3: TGTGCCAGCAGCTTAGAAAGTAGCCCTAACTATGGCTACACCTTC.

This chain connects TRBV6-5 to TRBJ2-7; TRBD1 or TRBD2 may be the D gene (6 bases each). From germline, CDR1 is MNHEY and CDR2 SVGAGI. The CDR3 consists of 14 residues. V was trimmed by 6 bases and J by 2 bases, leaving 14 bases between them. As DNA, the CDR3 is TGTGCCAGCAGGGAAACGGGGGCACCCTACGAGCAGTACTTC. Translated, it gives CASRETGAPYEQYF.

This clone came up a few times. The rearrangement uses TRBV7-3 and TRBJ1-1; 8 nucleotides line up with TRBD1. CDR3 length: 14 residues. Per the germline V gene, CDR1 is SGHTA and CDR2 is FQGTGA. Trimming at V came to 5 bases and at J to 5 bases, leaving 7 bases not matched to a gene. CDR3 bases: TGTGCCAGCAGCACCGGACAGGGAGGGACTGAAGCTTTCTTT. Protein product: CASSTGQGGTEAFF.

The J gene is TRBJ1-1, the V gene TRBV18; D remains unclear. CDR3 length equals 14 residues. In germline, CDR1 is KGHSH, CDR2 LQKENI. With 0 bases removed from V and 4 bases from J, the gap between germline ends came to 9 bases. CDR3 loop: CASSPPSRTTEAFF. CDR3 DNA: TGTGCCAGCTCACCACCTTCCAGGACCACTGAAGCTTTCTTT. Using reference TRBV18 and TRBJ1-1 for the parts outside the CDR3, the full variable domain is NAGVMQNPRHLVRRRGQEARLRCSPMKGHSHVYWYRQLPEEGLKFMVYLQKENIIDESGMPKERFSAEFPKEGPSILRIQQVVRGDSAAYFCASSPPSRTTEAFFGQGTRLTVV.

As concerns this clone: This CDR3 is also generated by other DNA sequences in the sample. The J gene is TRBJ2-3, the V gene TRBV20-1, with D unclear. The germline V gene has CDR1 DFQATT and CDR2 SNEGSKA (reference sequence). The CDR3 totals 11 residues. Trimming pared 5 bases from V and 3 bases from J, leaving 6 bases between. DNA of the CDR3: TGCAGTGCTCGACCGACAGATACGCAGTATTTT. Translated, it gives CSARPTDTQYF.

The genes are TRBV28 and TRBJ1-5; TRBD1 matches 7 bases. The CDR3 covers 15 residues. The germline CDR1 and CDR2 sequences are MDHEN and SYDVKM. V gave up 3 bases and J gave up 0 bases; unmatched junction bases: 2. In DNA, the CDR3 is TGTGCCAGCAGTTTGGGGACAGCTAGCAATCAGCCCCAGCATTTT. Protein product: CASSLGTASNQPQHF.

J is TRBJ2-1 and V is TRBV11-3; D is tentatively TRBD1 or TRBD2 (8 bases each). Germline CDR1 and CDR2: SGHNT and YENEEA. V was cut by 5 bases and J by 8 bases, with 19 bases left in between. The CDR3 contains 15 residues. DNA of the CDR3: TGTGCCAGCAGCCCCGGGGGGGACAGGCGGGATGAGCAGTTCTTC. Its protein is CASSPGGDRRDEQFF.

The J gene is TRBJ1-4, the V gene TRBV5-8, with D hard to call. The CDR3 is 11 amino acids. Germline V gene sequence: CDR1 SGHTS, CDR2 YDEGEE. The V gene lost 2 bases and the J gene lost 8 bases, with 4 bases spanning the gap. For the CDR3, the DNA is TGTGCCAGCAGCTTACCAGAAAAACTGTTTTTT. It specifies CASSLPEKLFF. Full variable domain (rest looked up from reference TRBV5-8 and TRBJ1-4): EAGVTQSPTHLIKTRGQQATLRCSPISGHTSVYWYQQALGLGLQFLLWYDEGEERNRGNFPPRFSGRQFPNYSSELNVNALELEDSALYLCASSLPEKLFFGSGTQLSVL.

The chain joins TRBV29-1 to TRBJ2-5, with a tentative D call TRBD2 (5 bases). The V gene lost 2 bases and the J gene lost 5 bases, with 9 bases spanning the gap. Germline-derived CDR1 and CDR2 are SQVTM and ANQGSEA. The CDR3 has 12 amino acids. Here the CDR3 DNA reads TGCAGCGTTGAAAGGGAGAGGGAGACCCAGTACTTC. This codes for CSVERERETQYF.

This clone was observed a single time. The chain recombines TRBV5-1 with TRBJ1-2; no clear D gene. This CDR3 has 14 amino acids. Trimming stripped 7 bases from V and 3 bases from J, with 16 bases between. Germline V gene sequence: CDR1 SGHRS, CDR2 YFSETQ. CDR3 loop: CASRRSGNDYGYTF. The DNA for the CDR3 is TGCGCCAGCCGCCGAAGTGGGAACGACTATGGCTACACCTTC.

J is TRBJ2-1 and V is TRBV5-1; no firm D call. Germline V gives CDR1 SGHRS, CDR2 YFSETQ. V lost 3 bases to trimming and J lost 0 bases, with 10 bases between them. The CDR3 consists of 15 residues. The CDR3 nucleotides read TGCGCCAGCAGCTCGGTTGCTAGCTCCTACAATGAGCAGTTCTTC. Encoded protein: CASSSVASSYNEQFF.

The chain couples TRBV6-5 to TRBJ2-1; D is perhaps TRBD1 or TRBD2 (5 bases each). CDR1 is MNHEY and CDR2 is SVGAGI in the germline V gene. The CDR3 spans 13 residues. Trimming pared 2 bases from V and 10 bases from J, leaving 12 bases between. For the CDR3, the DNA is TGTGCCAGCAGTTACCCTCTAGCAGGGGAGCAGTTCTTC. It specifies CASSYPLAGEQFF.

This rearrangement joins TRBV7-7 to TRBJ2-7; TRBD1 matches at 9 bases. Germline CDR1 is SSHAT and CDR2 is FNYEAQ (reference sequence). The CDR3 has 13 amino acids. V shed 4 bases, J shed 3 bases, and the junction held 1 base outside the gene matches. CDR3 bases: TGTGCCAGCAGCTCGGACAGGGGCTACGAGCAGTACTTC. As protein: CASSSDRGYEQYF.

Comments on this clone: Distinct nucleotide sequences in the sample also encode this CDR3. The CDR3 DNA reads TGTGCCAGCAGTCGGAGCGGGTTCTACGAGCAGTACTTC. The encoded protein is CASSRSGFYEQYF. The chain has TRBV7-2 and TRBJ2-7, with a weak D call TRBD2 (6 bases). V gave up 6 bases and J gave up 3 bases, with 12 bases separating them. CDR3 length equals 13 residues. Germline CDR1 is SGHTA and CDR2 is FQGNSA.

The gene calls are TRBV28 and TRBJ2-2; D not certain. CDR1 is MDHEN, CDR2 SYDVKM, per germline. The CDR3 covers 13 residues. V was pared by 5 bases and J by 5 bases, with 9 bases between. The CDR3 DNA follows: TGTGCCAGCAGTCGGGTCGATACCGGGGAGCTGTTTTTT. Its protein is CASSRVDTGELFF. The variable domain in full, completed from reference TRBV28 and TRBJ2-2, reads DVKVTQSSRYLVKRTGEKVFLECVQDMDHENMFWYRQDPGLGLRLIYFSYDVKMKEKGDIPEGYSVSREKKERFSLILESASTNQTSMYLCASSRVDTGELFFGEGSRLTVL.

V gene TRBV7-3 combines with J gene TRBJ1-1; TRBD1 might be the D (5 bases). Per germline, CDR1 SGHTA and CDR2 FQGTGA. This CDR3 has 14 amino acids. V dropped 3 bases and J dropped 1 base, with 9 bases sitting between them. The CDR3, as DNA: TGTGCCAGCAGCTTCGGGGCAGAGAACACTGAAGCTTTCTTT. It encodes CASSFGAENTEAFF.

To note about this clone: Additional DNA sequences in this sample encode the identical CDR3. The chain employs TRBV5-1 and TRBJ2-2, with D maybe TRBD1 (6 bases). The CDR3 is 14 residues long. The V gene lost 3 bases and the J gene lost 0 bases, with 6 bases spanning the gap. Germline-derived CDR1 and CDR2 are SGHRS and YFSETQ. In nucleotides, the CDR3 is TGCGCCAGCAGCTGGGACACGAACACCGGGGAGCTGTTTTTT. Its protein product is CASSWDTNTGELFF.

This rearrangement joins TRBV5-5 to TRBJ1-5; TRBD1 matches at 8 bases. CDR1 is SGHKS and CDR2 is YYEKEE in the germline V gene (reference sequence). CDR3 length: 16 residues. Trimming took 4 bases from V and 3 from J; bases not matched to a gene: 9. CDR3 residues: CASSPTRDRYNQPQHF. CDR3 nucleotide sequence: TGTGCCAGCAGCCCCACCCGGGACAGGTACAATCAGCCCCAGCATTTT.

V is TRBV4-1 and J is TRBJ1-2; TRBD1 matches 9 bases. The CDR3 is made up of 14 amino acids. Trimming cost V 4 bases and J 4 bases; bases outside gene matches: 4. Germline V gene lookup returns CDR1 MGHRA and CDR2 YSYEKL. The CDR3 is CASSLDRGAYGYTF. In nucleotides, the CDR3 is TGCGCCAGCAGCCTTGACAGGGGGGCCTATGGCTACACCTTC.